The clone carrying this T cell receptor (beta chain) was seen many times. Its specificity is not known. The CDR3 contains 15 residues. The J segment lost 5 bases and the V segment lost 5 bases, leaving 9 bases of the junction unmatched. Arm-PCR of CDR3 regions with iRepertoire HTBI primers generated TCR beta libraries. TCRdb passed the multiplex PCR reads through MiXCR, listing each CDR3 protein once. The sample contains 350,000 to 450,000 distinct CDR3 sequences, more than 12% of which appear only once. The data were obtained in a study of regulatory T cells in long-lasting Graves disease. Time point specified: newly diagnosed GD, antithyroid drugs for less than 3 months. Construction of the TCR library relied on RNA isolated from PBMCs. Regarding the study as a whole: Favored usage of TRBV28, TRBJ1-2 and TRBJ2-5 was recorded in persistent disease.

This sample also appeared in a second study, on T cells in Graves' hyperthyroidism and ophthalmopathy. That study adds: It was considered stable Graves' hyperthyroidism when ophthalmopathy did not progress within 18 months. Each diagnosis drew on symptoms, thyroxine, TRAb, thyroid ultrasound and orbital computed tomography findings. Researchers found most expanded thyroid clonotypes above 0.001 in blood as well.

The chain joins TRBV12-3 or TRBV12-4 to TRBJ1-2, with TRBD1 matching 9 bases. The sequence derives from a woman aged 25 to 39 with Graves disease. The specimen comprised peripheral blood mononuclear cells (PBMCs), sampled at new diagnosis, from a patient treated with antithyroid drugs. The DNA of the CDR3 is TGTGCCAGCAGTCGACTGGGACAGGGTGGTTATGGCTACACCTTC. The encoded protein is CASSRLGQGGYGYTF.